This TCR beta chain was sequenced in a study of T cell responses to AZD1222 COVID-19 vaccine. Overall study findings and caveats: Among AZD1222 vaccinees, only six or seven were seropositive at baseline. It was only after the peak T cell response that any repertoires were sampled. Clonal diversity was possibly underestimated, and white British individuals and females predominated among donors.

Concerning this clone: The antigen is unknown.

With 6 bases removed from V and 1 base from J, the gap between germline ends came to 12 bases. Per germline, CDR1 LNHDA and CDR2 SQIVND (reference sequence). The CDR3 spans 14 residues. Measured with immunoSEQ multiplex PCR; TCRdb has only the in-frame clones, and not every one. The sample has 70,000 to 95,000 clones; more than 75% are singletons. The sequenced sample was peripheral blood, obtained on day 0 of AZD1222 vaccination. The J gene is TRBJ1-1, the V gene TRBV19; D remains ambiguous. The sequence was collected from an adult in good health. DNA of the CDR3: TGTGCCAGTAGATCGGCCAAGGAGAACACTGAAGCTTTCTTT. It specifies CASRSAKENTEAFF.